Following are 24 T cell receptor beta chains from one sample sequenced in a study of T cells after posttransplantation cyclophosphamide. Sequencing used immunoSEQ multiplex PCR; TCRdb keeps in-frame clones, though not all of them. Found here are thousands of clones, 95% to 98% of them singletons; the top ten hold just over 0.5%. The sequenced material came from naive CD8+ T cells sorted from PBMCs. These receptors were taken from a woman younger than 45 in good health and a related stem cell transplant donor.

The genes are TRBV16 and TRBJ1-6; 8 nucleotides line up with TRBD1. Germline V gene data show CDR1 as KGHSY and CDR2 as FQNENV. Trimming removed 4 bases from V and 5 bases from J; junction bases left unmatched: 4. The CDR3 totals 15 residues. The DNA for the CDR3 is TGTGCCAGCAGCCCCGGACAGGGACATAATTCACCCCTCCACTTT. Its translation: CASSPGQGHNSPLHF.

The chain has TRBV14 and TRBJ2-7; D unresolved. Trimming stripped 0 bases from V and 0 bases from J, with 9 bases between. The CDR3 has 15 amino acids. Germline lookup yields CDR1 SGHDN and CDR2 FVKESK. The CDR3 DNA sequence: TGTGCCAGCAGCCAAGAGGAGTCCCTCTCCTACGAGCAGTACTTC. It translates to CASSQEESLSYEQYF.

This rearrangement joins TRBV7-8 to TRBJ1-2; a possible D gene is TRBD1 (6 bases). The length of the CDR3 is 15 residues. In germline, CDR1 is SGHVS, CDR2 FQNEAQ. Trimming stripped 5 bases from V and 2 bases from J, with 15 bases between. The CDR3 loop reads CASSQSAGVNYGYTF. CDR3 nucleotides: TGTGCCAGCAGCCAGTCGGCAGGGGTGAACTATGGCTACACCTTC.

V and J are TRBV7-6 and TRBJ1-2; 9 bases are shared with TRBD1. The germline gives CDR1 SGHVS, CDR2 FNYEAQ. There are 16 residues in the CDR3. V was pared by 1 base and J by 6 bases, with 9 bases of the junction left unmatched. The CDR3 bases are TGTGCCAGCAGCTTAGAAGCTTGGACAGGGGAGAATGGCTACACCTTC. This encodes CASSLEAWTGENGYTF.

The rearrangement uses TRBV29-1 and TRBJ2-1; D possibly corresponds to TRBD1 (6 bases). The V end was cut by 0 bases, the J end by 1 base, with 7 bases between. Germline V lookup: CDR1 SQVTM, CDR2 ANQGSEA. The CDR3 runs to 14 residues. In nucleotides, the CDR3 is TGCAGCGTTGAAGAAGGGACATCCTACAATGAGCAGTTCTTC. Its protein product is CSVEEGTSYNEQFF.

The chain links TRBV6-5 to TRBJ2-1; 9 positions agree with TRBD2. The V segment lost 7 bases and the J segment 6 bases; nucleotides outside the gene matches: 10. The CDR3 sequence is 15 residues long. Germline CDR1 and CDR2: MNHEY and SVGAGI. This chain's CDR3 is CASKLPGTSSNEQFF. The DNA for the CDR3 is TGTGCCAGCAAACTCCCCGGGACTAGCAGCAATGAGCAGTTCTTC.

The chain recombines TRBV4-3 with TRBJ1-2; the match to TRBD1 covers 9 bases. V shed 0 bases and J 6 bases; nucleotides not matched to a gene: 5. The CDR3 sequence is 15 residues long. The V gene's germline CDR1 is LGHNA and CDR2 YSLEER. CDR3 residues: CASSQDWGQGHGYTF. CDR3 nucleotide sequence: TGCGCCAGCAGCCAAGACTGGGGACAGGGCCATGGCTACACCTTC.

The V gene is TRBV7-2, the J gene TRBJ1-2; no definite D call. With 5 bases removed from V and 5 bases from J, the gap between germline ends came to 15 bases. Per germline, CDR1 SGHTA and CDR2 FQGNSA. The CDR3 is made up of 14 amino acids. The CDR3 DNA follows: TGTGCCAGCAGCCCCGGAACCAGGTGGTATGGCTACACCTTC. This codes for CASSPGTRWYGYTF.

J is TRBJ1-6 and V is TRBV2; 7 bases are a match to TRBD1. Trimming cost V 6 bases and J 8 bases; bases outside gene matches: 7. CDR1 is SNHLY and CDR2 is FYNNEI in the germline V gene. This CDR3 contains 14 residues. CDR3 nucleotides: TGTGCCAGCAGCACCAGGGGGACCGATTCACCCCTCCACTTT. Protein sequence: CASSTRGTDSPLHF.

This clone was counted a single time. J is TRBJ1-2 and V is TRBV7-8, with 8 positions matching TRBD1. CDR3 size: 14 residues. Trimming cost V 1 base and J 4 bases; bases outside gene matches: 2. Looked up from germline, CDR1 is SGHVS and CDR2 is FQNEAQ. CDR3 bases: TGTGCCAGCAGCTTAGGGACAGGGCTCTATGGCTACACCTTC. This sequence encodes CASSLGTGLYGYTF.

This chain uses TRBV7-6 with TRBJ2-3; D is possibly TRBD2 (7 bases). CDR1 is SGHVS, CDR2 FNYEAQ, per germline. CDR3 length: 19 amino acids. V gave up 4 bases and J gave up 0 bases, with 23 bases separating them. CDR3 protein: CASSSKRVGGRLSTDTQYF. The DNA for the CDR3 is TGTGCCAGCAGCTCTAAGAGGGTCGGGGGGCGCCTAAGCACAGATACGCAGTATTTT.

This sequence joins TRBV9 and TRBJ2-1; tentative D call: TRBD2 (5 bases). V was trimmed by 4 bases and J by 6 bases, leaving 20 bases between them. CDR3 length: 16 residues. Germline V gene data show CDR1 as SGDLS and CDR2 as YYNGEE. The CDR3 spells CASSLVEGPISNEQFF. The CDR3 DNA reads TGTGCCAGCAGCTTAGTTGAGGGCCCCATCAGCAATGAGCAGTTCTTC.

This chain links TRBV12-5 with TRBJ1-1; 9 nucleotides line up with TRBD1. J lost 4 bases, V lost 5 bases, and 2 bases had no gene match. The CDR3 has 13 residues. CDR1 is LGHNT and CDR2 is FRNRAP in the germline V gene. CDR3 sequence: CASGTGQGTEAFF. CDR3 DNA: TGTGCTAGTGGTACGGGACAGGGCACTGAAGCTTTCTTT.

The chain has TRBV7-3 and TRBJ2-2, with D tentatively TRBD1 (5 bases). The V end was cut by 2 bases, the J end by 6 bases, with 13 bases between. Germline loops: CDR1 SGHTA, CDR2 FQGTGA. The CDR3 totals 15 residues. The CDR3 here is CASSLESRVPGELFF. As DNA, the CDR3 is TGTGCCAGCAGCTTAGAAAGCAGGGTACCCGGGGAGCTGTTTTTT.

For the CDR3, the DNA is TGTGCCAGCAGCATAGAGGTCCTAGCGGGGGTCTACAATGAGCAGTTCTTC. Encoded protein: CASSIEVLAGVYNEQFF. The V gene is TRBV9, the J gene TRBJ2-1; 10 bases are shared with TRBD2. Germline values: CDR1 SGDLS, CDR2 YYNGEE. The CDR3 contains 17 residues. J was trimmed by 3 bases and V by 4 bases; bases with no gene match: 10.

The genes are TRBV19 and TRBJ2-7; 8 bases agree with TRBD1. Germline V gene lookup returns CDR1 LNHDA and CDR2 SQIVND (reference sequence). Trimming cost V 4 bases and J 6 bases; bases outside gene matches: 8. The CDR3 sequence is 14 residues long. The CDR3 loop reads CASSTDREGPEQYF. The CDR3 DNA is TGTGCCAGTAGTACGGACAGGGAAGGTCCCGAGCAGTACTTC.

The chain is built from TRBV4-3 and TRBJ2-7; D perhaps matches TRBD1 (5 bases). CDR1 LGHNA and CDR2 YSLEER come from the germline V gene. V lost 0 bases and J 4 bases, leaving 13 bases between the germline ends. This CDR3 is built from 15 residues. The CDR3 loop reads CASSQDLSQGYEQYF. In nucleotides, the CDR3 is TGCGCCAGCAGCCAAGATTTATCCCAGGGTTACGAGCAGTACTTC.

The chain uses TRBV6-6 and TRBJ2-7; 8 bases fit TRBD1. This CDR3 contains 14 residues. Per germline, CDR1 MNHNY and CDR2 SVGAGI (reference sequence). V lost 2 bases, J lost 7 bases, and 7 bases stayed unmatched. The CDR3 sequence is CASSYADRGIEQYF. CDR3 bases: TGTGCCAGCAGTTACGCCGACAGGGGAATTGAGCAGTACTTC.

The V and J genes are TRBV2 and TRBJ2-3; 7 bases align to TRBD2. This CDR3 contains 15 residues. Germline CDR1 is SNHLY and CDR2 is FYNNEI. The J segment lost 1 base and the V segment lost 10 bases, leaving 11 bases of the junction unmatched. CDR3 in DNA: TGTGCCACCAACAACCGGGACTACCGCACAGATACGCAGTATTTT. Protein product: CATNNRDYRTDTQYF.

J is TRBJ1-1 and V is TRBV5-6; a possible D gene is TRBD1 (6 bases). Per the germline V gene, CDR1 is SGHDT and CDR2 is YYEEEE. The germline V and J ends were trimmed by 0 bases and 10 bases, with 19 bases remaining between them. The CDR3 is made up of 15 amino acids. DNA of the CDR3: TGTGCCAGCAGCTTGGCCAACGGCCAGGGGAGCGGAGCTTTCTTT. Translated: CASSLANGQGSGAFF.

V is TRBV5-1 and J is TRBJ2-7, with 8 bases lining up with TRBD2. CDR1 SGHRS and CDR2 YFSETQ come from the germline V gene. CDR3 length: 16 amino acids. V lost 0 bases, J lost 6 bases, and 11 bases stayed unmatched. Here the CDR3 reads CASSLGDGGGPGEQYF. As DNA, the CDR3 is TGCGCCAGCAGCTTGGGAGACGGGGGGGGGCCTGGCGAGCAGTACTTC.

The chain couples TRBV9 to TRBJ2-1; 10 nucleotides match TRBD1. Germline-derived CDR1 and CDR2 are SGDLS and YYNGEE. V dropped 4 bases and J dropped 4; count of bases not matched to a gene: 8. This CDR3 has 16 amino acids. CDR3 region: CASSTGDRGFYNEQFF. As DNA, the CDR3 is TGTGCCAGCAGCACCGGGGACAGGGGTTTTTACAATGAGCAGTTCTTC.

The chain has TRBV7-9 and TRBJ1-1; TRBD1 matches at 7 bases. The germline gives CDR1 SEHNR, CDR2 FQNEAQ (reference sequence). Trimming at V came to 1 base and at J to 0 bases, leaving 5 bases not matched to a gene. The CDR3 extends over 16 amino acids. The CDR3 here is CASSLGGGQMNTEAFF. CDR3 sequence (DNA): TGTGCCAGCAGCTTAGGAGGGGGACAGATGAACACTGAAGCTTTCTTT.

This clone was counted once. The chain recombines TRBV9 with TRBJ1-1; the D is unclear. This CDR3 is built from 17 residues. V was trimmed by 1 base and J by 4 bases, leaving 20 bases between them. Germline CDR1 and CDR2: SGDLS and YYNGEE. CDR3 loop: CASSVNGGEGQITEAFF. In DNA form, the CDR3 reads TGTGCCAGCAGCGTAAATGGCGGAGAGGGCCAAATCACTGAAGCTTTCTTT.